This T cell receptor (beta chain) was retrieved from a study of shared clonotypes between healthy human individuals. About the study: Participating donors consisted of two women and three men aged 18 to 49. Three CD4 naive, three CD4 memory, two CD8 naive and one CD8 memory plate were used per donor. Study results and caveats: Larger richness was generally estimated for naive than memory subsets.

Donors were Caucasian adults residing in Nashville, Tennessee, USA. Assay: immunoSEQ multiplex PCR; the TCRdb copy retains only in-frame clones and omits some. Of roughly 2.2 million clones listed, just under 95% are singletons. With regard to this clone: The target antigen is unknown.

Germline CDR1 reads SGHTA; CDR2 reads FQGNSA. CDR3 size: 16 residues. V was trimmed by 5 bases and J by 0 bases, leaving 17 bases between them. The chain carries TRBV7-2 and TRBJ2-7; D gene unclear. The origin of this receptor is a man younger than 35 in good health. Some clones in this sample may be carry-over from other donors' samples. The sequencing sample was made of naive CD4+ T cells from PBMCs. Described subset: CD45RA+ positively selected. As DNA, the CDR3 is TGTGCCAGCAGCCGACTTTTTTCGGTAACCTCCTACGAGCAGTACTTC. This codes for CASSRLFSVTSYEQYF.